This T cell receptor (beta chain) is from a study of T cell responses to AZD1222 COVID-19 vaccine. CDR3 length equals 15 residues. V was clipped by 3 bases and J by 6 bases; unmatched bases: 5. Germline V gene lookup returns CDR1 MNHEY and CDR2 SMNVEV (reference sequence). Data came from immunoSEQ multiplex PCR; TCRdb stores just in-frame clones and leaves some out. The data hold about 120,000 clones, with roughly 89% observed a single time. V gene TRBV27 combines with J gene TRBJ1-6, with 7 bases lining up with TRBD1. The sequences come from peripheral blood, collected on day 0 of AZD1222 vaccination. The receptor was derived from an adult in good health. The CDR3 protein is CASSFEGAANSPLHF. The CDR3 bases are TGTGCCAGCAGTTTTGAGGGGGCTGCTAATTCACCCCTCCACTTT.